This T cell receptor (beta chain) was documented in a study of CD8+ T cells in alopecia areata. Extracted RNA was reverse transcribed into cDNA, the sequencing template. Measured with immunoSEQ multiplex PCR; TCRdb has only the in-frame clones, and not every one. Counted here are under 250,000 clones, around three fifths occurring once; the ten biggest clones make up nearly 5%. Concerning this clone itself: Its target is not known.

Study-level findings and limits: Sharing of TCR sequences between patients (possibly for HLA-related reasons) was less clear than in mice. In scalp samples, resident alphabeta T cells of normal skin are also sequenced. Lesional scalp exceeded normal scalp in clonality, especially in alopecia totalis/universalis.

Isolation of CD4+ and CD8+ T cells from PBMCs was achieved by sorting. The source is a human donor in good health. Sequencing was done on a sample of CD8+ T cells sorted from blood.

The CDR3 spells CASSEWGQAGDQPQHF. In nucleotides, the CDR3 is TGTGCCAGCAGTGAATGGGGACAGGCCGGGGATCAGCCCCAGCATTTT. The V and J genes are TRBV25-1 and TRBJ1-5, with 8 positions matching TRBD1. This CDR3 comprises 16 residues. Trimming removed 1 base from V and 5 bases from J; junction bases left unmatched: 7. Germline-derived CDR1 and CDR2 are MGHDK and SYGVNS.